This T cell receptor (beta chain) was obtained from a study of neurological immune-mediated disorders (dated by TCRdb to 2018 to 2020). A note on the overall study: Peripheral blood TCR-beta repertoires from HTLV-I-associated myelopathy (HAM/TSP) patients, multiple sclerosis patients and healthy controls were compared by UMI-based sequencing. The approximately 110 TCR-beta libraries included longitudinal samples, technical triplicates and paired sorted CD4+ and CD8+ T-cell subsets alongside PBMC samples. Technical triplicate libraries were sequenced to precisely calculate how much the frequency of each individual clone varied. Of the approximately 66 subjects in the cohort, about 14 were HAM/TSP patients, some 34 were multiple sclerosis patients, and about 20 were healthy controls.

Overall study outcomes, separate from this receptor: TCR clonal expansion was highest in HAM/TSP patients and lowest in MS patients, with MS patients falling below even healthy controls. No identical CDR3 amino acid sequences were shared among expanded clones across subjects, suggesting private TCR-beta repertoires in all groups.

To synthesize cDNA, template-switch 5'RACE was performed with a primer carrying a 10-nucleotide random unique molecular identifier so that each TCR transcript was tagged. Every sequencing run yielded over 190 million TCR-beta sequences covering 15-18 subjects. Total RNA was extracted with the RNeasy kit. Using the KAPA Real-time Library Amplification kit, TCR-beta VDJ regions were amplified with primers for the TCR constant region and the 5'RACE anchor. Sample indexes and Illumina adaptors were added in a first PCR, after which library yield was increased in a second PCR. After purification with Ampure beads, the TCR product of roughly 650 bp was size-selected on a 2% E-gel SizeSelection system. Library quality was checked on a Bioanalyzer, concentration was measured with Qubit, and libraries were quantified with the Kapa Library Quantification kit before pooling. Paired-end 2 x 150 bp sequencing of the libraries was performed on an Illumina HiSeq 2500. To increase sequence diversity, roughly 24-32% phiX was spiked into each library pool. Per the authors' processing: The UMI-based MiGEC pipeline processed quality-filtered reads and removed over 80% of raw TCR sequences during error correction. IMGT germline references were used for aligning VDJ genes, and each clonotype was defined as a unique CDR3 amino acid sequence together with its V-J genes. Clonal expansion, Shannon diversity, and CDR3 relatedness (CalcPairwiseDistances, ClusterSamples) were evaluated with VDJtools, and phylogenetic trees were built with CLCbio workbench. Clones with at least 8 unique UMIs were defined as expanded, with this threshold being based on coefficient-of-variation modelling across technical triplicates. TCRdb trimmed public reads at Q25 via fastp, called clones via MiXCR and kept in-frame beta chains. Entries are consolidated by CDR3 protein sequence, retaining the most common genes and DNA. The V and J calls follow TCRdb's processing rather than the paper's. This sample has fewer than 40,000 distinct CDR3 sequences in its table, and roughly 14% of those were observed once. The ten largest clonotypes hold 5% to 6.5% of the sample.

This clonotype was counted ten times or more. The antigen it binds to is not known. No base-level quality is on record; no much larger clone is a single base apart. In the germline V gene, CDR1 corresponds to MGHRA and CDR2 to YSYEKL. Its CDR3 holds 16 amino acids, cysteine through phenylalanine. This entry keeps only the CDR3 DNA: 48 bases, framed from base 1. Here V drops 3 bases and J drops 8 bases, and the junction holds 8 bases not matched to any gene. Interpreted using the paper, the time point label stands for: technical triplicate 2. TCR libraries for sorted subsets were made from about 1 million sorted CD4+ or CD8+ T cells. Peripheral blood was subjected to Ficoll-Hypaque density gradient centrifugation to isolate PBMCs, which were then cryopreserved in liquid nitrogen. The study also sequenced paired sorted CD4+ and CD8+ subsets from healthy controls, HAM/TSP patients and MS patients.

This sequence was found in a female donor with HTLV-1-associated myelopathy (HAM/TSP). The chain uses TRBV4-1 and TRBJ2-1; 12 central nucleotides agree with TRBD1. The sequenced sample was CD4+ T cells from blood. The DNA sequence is TGCGCCAGCAGCCACTCCGGGACAGGGGGCAGCTATGAGCAGTTCTTC. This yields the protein CASSHSGTGGSYEQFF.